The clone carrying this TCR beta chain was picked up a small number of times. TCRdb ran MiXCR on the 5' RACE reads and lists one entry per CDR3 protein. The sample lists roughly 8,400 distinct CDR3 sequences, approximately 57% occurring once. J lost 4 bases, V lost 6 bases, and 11 bases had no gene match. The length of the CDR3 is 16 residues. The clonotype was recovered from a female donor with breast cancer. Sequencing was done on a sample of tumor-infiltrating memory CD4+ T cells sorted from the breast tumor. Subset here: memory CD4+ T cells, CD4+CD45RO+CD25-. This chain uses TRBV12-3 or TRBV12-4 with TRBJ1-5; 8 positions agree with TRBD1. The CDR3 loop reads CASSHLQGGRNQPQHF. Here the CDR3 DNA reads TGTGCCAGCAGCCACCTACAGGGGGGGCGGAATCAGCCCCAGCATTTT.